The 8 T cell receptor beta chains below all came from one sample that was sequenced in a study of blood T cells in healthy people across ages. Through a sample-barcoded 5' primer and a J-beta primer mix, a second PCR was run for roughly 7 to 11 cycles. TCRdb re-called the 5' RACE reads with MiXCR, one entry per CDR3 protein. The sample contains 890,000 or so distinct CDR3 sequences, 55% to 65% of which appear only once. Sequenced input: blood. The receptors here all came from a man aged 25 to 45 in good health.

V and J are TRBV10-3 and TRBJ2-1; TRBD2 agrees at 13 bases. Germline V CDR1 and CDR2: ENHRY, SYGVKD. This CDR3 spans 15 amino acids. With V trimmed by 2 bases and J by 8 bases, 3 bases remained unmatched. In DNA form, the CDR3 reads TGTGCCATCAGTGAGGGGACTAGCGGGGACGATGAGCAGTTCTTC. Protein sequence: CAISEGTSGDDEQFF.

Written as DNA, the CDR3 is TGTGCCACCAGCCCCCCGGGGGGACGAGGAGATACGCAGTATTTT. Translated, it gives CATSPPGGRGDTQYF. The chain couples TRBV15 to TRBJ2-3; 7 nucleotides agree with TRBD2. Looked up from germline, CDR1 is LNHNV and CDR2 is YYDKDF (reference sequence). This CDR3 spans 15 amino acids. Trimming removed 5 bases from V and 5 bases from J; junction bases left unmatched: 10.

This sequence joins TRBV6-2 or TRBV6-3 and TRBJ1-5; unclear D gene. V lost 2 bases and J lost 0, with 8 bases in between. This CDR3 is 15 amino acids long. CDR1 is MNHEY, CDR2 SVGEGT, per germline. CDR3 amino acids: CASSYRPYSNQPQHF. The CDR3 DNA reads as TGTGCCAGCAGTTACCGTCCTTATAGCAATCAGCCCCAGCATTTT.

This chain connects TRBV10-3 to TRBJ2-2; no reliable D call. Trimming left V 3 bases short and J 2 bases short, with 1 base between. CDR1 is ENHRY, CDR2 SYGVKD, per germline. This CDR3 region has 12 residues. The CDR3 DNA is TGTGCCATCAGTGACAACACCGGGGAGCTGTTTTTT. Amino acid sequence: CAISDNTGELFF.

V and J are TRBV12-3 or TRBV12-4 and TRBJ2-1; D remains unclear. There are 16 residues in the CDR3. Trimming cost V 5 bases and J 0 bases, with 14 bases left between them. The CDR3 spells CASSPQTRSSYNEQFF. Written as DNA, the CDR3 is TGTGCCAGCAGTCCCCAGACGAGGAGCTCCTACAATGAGCAGTTCTTC.

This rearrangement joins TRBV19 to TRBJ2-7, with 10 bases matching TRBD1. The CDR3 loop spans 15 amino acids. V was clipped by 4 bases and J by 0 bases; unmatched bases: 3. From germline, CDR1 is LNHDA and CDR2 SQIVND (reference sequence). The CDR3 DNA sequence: TGTGCCAGTAGTACCCGGACAGGGGGCTCCTACGAGCAGTACTTC. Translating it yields CASSTRTGGSYEQYF.

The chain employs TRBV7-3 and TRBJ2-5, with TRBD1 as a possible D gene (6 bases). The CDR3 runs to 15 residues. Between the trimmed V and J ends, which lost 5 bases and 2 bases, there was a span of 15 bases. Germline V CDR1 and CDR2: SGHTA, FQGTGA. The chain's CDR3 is CASSKKGQTQETQYF. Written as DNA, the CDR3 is TGTGCCAGCAGCAAAAAGGGACAAACGCAAGAGACCCAGTACTTC.

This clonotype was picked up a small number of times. DNA of the CDR3: TGTGCCAGCAGTCCGATTACAGCGGGGAGCTCCTACGAGCAGTACTTC. Residues: CASSPITAGSSYEQYF. The V and J genes are TRBV28 and TRBJ2-7; 7 nucleotides line up with TRBD2. The CDR3 contains 16 residues. The V and J ends lost 5 bases and 0 bases, in that order; junction bases with no gene match: 10. Per the germline V gene, CDR1 is MDHEN and CDR2 is SYDVKM.